Listed below are T cell receptor beta chains from one sample, sequenced in a study of Graves' ophthalmopathy and Graves' hyperthyroidism. One entry per CDR3 protein results from TCRdb running MiXCR on the multiplex PCR reads. The sample holds approximately 700,000 distinct CDR3 sequences; over 40% are singletons and the top ten take more than 3%. What was sequenced was peripheral blood. These receptors were collected from an adult man with Graves' ophthalmopathy. Both conserved end residues are part of each CDR3.

len	v_gene	j_gene	CDR3aa
17	TRBV28	TRBJ1-5	CASTINQGLWGNQPQHF
15	TRBV11-3	TRBJ2-5	CASSLQGPIGQPGFF
13	TRBV30	TRBJ1-6	CAAGTGSNSPLHF
17	TRBV7-9	TRBJ1-6	CASSSDRTSSYNSPLHF
16	TRBV19	TRBJ1-1	CASNRDRGLGNTEAFF
15	TRBV6-1	TRBJ1-3	CASRIQELAGNTIYF
12	TRBV19	TRBJ1-5	CASSATDQPQHF
13	TRBV15	TRBJ1-4	CATSWTENEKLFF
15	TRBV7-2	TRBJ2-7	CVSSLAAGESYEQYF
17	TRBV4-1	TRBJ1-1	CASSQPPGQSWNTEAFF
13	TRBV12-3/TRBV12-4	TRBJ1-2	CASSFRTFYGYTF
17	TRBV20-1	TRBJ1-5	CSARDGVRVRSNQPQHF
15	TRBV2	TRBJ1-2	CASSLPGGAIYGYTF
16	TRBV12-5	TRBJ1-1	CASGWYPGQTNTEAFF
14	TRBV9	TRBJ1-1	CASSERTVNTEAFF
15	TRBV4-2	TRBJ2-7	CASSQDPGRIYEQYF
16	TRBV10-1	TRBJ1-5	CASSDKPAGSGQPQHF